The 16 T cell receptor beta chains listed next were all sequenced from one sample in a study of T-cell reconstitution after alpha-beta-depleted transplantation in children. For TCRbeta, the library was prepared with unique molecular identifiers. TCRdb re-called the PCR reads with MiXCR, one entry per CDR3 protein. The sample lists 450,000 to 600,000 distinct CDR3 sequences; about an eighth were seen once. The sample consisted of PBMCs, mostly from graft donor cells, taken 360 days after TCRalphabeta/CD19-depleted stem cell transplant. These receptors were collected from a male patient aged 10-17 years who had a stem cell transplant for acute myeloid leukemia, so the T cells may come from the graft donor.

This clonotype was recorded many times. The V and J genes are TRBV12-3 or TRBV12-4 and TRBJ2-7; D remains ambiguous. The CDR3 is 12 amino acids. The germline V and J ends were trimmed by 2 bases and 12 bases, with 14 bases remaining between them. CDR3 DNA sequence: TGTGCCAGCAGTTTACATCTGTTAGGCCCGTACTTC. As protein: CASSLHLLGPYF.

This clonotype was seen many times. Written as DNA, the CDR3 is TGTGCCAGCAGTCGAGCGGGAGCGGAGACCCAGTACTTC. Protein: CASSRAGAETQYF. The chain joins TRBV12-3 or TRBV12-4 to TRBJ2-5; 8 positions agree with TRBD2. V trimming: 5 bases; J trimming: 5 bases; junction bases outside the gene matches: 4. The CDR3 has 13 amino acids.

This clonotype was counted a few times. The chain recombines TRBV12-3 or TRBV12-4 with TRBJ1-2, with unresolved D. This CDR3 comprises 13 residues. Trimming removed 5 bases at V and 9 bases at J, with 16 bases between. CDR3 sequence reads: CASSGLGGISYTF. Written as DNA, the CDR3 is TGTGCCAGCAGTGGATTAGGAGGGATAAGCTACACCTTC.

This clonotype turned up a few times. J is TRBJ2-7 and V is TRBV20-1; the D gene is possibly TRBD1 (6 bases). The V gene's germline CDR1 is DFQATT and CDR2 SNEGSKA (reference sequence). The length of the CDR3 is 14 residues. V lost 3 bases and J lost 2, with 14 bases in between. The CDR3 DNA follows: TGCAGTGCTAGTGAGACAGGAAAACCCTACGAGCAGTACTTC. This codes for CSASETGKPYEQYF.

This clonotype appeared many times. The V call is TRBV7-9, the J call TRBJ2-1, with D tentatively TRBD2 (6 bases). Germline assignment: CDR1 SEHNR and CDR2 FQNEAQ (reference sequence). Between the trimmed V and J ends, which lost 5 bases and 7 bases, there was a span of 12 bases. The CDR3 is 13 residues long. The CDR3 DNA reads TGTGCCAGCAGCATCCGGGACTCAAATGAGCAGTTCTTC. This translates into CASSIRDSNEQFF.

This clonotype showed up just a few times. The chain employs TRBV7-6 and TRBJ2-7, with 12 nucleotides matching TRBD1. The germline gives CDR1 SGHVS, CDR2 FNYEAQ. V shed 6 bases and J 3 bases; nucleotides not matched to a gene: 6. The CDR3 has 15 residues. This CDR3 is CASRRGTGGHYEQYF. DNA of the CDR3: TGTGCCAGCAGACGGGGGACAGGGGGCCACTACGAGCAGTACTTC. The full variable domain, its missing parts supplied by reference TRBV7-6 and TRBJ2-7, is GAGVSQSPRYKVTKRGQDVALRCDPISGHVSLYWYRQALGQGPEFLTYFNYEAQQDKSGLPNDRFSAERPEGSISTLTIQRTEQRDSAMYRCASRRGTGGHYEQYFGPGTRLTVT.

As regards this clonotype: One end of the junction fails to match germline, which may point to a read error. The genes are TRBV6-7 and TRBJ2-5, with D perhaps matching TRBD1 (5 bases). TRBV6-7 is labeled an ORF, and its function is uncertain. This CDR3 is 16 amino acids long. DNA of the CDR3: TGTACCAGCAGTTTAGGACCCAGACAGTACCAAGAGACCCAGTACTTC. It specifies CTSSLGPRQYQETQYF.

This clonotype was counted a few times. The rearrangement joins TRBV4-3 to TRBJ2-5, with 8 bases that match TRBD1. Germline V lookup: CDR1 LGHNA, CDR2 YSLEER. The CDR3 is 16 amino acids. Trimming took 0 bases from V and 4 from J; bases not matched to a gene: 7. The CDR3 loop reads CASSQDWQGARETQYF. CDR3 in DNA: TGCGCCAGCAGCCAAGACTGGCAGGGGGCACGAGAGACCCAGTACTTC.

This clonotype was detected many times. The CDR3 nucleotides read TGTGCCAGCAGTGCTTGGGGGGAAACCGGGGAGCTGTTTTTT. Translated: CASSAWGETGELFF. V gene TRBV27 combines with J gene TRBJ2-2; TRBD2 is a possible D gene (6 bases). Germline CDR1 is MNHEY and CDR2 is SMNVEV (reference sequence). Trimming left V 5 bases short and J 5 bases short, with 12 bases between. This CDR3 has 14 amino acids.

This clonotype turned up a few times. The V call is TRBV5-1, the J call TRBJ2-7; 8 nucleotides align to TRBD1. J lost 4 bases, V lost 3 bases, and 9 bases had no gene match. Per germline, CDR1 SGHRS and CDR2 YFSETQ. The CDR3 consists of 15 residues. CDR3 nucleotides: TGCGCCAGCAGCTCGGACAGGGAATTCGAGTACGAGCAGTACTTC. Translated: CASSSDREFEYEQYF. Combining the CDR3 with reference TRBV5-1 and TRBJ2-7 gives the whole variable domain KAGVTQTPRYLIKTRGQQVTLSCSPISGHRSVSWYQQTPGQGLQFLFEYFSETQRNKGNFPGRFSGRQFSNSRSEMNVSTLELGDSALYLCASSSDREFEYEQYFGPGTRLTVT.

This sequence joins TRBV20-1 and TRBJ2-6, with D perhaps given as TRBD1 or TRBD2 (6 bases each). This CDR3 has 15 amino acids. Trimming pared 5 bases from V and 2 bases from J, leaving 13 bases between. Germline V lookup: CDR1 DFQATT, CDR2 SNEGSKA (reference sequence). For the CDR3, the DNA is TGCAGTGCTCACCGGGGGCCCCCTGGGGCCAACGTCCTGACTTTC. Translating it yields CSAHRGPPGANVLTF.

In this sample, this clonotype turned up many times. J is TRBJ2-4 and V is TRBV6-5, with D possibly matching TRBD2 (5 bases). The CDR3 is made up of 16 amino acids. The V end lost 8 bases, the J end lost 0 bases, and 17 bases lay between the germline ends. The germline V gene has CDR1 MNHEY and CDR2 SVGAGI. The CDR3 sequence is CASSRTGDLAKNIQYF. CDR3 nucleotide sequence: TGTGCCAGCTCCCGGACCGGGGATTTAGCCAAAAACATTCAGTACTTC.

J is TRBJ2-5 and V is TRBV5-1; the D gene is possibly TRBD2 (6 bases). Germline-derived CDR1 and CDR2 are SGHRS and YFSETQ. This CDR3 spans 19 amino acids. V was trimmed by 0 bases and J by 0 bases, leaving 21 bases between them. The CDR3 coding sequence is TGCGCCAGCAGCTTGGGAGTCGGGAGTGGTATTTCGTACCAAGAGACCCAGTACTTC. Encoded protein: CASSLGVGSGISYQETQYF.

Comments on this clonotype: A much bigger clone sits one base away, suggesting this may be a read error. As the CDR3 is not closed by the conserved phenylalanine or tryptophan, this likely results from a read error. The CDR3 DNA is TGTGCCAGCAGTTTTGGCCGCGTGGGCACCGGGGAGCTGTTTTAT. Residues: CASSFGRVGTGELFY. The genes are TRBV12-3 or TRBV12-4 and TRBJ2-2; D remains unclear. Trimming shortened V by 3 bases and J by 4 bases, and 12 bases separated the two germline ends. CDR3 size: 15 residues.

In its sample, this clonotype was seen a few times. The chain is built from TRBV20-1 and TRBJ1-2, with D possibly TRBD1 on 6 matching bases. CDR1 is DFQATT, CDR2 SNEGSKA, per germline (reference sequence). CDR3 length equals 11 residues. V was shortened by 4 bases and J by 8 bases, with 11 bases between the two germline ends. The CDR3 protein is CSATGVGGYTF. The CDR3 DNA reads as TGCAGTGCTACAGGGGTGGGAGGCTACACCTTC.

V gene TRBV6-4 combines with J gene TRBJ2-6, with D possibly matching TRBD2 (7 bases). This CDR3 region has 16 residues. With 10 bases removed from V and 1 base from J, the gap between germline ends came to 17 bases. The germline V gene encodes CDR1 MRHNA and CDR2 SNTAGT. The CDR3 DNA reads TGTGCCATGGGGGGGCGCGCCCTGTCTGGGGCCAACGTCCTGACTTTC. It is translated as CAMGGRALSGANVLTF.